This T cell receptor beta chain emerged from a study of OX40 agonist ivuxolimab in advanced cancers. Study at large: Ivuxolimab, an antibody acting as an agonist of OX40 (CD134), was used to treat patients. Whole-study results and caveats: CD8+ T cells (on average) carried more expanded clones than CD4+ T cells.

V lost 5 bases to trimming and J lost 2 bases, with 10 bases between them. The CDR3 runs 15 residues. Germline assignment: CDR1 SGHTA and CDR2 FQGTGA. The assay was immunoSEQ multiplex PCR, and TCRdb's table has in-frame clones only and misses some. Counted here are about 95,000 clones, about 85% occurring once; the ten biggest clones make up 3.8%. Points on this clone: Its antigen is currently unknown.

This receptor was taken from an adult with an advanced solid tumor such as melanoma, head and neck, liver or kidney cancer. The chain employs TRBV7-3 and TRBJ2-6; no firm D call. The sequencing here drew on CD4+ or CD8+ T cells sorted from blood, taken in a trial of the OX40 agonist ivuxolimab. CDR3 DNA sequence: TGTGCCAGCAGCGAAGGGATGGCTGGGGCCAACGTCCTGACTTTC. Protein: CASSEGMAGANVLTF.